The 28 T cell receptor beta chains given below trace back to one sample, sequenced in a study of STAT5B mutations in CD4+ large granular lymphocyte leukemia. Libraries were prepared by immunoSEQ multiplex PCR; TCRdb keeps only in-frame clonotypes and omits some of them. This sample has tens of thousands of clones, with just under 80% found just once. Sample: CD4+ T cells from blood buffy coats. The receptor set was obtained from a human donor in good health.

The rearrangement uses TRBV4-1 and TRBJ1-6; D is possibly TRBD1 (6 bases). Germline V gene lookup returns CDR1 MGHRA and CDR2 YSYEKL. The CDR3 loop spans 15 amino acids. V was pared by 4 bases and J by 11 bases, with 18 bases between. The chain's CDR3 is CASSPLGQSGPPLHF. CDR3 sequence (DNA): TGCGCCAGCAGCCCCCTGGGACAATCCGGCCCACCCCTCCACTTT.

This sequence joins TRBV5-1 and TRBJ2-1; D uncertain. V lost 7 bases, J lost 4 bases, and 9 bases lay in between. The CDR3 runs to 12 residues. Germline CDR1 reads SGHRS; CDR2 reads YFSETQ. The DNA for the CDR3 is TGCGCCAGCTTCACCAATTACAATGAGCAGTTCTTC. Translated, it gives CASFTNYNEQFF.

The rearrangement links TRBV7-9 to TRBJ2-1; D is perhaps TRBD2 (6 bases). From germline, CDR1 is SEHNR and CDR2 FQNEAQ (reference sequence). Trimming shortened V by 5 bases and J by 14 bases, and 16 bases separated the two germline ends. The length of the CDR3 is 12 residues. For the CDR3, the DNA is TGTGCCAGCAGCGGGGCGGGATTTTATAAGTTCTTC. Translating it yields CASSGAGFYKFF.

This sequence joins TRBV9 and TRBJ2-7; 8 nucleotides agree with TRBD2. Germline V gives CDR1 SGDLS, CDR2 YYNGEE. V gave up 0 bases and J gave up 3 bases; unmatched junction bases: 8. The CDR3 is 16 amino acids. The CDR3 DNA sequence: TGTGCCAGCAGCGTAGGCACGGGGGGGGGCAGCTACGAGCAGTACTTC. Its translation: CASSVGTGGGSYEQYF.

The rearrangement uses TRBV10-1 and TRBJ2-7; D might be TRBD2 (5 bases). V shed 0 bases and J shed 3 bases, with 15 bases lying between them. Germline V gene sequence: CDR1 WNHNN, CDR2 SYGVQD (reference sequence). There are 16 residues in the CDR3. The DNA of the CDR3 is TGCGCCAGCAGTGAGTCATCGGGAACCCAAATCTACGAGCAGTACTTC. Its translation is CASSESSGTQIYEQYF.

The rearrangement uses TRBV6-6 and TRBJ1-2; 9 bases agree with TRBD1. This CDR3 region has 15 residues. V was pared by 6 bases and J by 1 base, with 6 bases of the junction left unmatched. Germline V gene lookup returns CDR1 MNHNY and CDR2 SVGAGI (reference sequence). The CDR3 reads CASREGTGINYGYTF. The CDR3 bases are TGTGCCAGCAGGGAAGGGACAGGGATTAACTATGGCTACACCTTC.

The V call is TRBV27, the J call TRBJ2-1; 14 positions agree with TRBD2. CDR1 is MNHEY and CDR2 is SMNVEV in the germline V gene (reference sequence). V lost 7 bases to trimming and J lost 3 bases; unmatched junction nucleotides: 11. This CDR3 spans 18 amino acids. CDR3 bases: TGTGCCAGCAACAGACGACTAGCGGGGGGGGTAGGCTACAATGAGCAGTTCTTC. This encodes CASNRRLAGGVGYNEQFF.

This rearrangement joins TRBV2 to TRBJ2-1; no reliable D call. This CDR3 contains 15 residues. Germline V gives CDR1 SNHLY, CDR2 FYNNEI. Between the trimmed V and J ends, which lost 5 bases and 0 bases, there was a span of 11 bases. This CDR3 is CASSNEAVSYNEQFF. The DNA of the CDR3 is TGTGCCAGCAGTAATGAGGCAGTCTCCTACAATGAGCAGTTCTTC.

The rearrangement links TRBV5-1 to TRBJ2-7; D unclear. Deletions cut 1 base from V and 1 base from J, with 6 bases between. CDR1 is SGHRS and CDR2 is YFSETQ in the germline V gene. The CDR3 runs to 13 residues. CDR3 coding DNA: TGCGCCAGCAGCTTGACATATTCCTACGAGCAGTACTTC. This gives the protein CASSLTYSYEQYF.

The chain's CDR3 is CASSGSRVTEAFF. The CDR3 nucleotides read TGTGCCAGCTCCGGTAGTCGGGTCACTGAAGCTTTCTTT. The rearrangement joins TRBV18 to TRBJ1-1; D remains ambiguous. CDR3 length: 13 amino acids. Germline V CDR1 and CDR2: KGHSH, LQKENI. Deletions cut 6 bases from V and 4 bases from J, with 12 bases between.

The V gene is TRBV7-2, the J gene TRBJ2-5; tentative D call: TRBD1 (6 bases). This CDR3 has 12 residues. Trimming shortened V by 5 bases and J by 9 bases, and 13 bases separated the two germline ends. Germline V lookup: CDR1 SGHTA, CDR2 FQGNSA. The chain's CDR3 is CASSPRQAAQYF. The CDR3 region has the DNA TGTGCCAGCAGCCCACGACAGGCGGCCCAGTACTTC.

The V gene is TRBV27, the J gene TRBJ1-2; possibly TRBD1 for D (5 bases). Germline V gene lookup returns CDR1 MNHEY and CDR2 SMNVEV (reference sequence). CDR3 length: 14 amino acids. V lost 3 bases, J lost 4 bases, and 12 bases lay in between. The CDR3 is CASSLGPWVYGYTF. CDR3 bases: TGTGCCAGCAGTTTGGGGCCGTGGGTCTATGGCTACACCTTC.

The rearrangement links TRBV4-2 to TRBJ2-7, with D possibly TRBD2 on 6 matching bases. The CDR3 consists of 15 residues. Trimming pared 0 bases from V and 3 bases from J, leaving 12 bases between. Germline lookup yields CDR1 LGHNA and CDR2 YNFKEQ. CDR3 sequence reads: CASSQEVGGGYEQYF. As DNA, the CDR3 is TGTGCCAGCAGCCAAGAGGTCGGGGGTGGCTACGAGCAGTACTTC.

The J gene is TRBJ2-1, the V gene TRBV12-5; the D is unclear. V gave up 2 bases and J gave up 5 bases, with 4 bases separating them. The CDR3 sequence is 12 residues long. Germline V gene sequence: CDR1 LGHNT, CDR2 FRNRAP. CDR3 sequence reads: CASGLSDNEQFF. The CDR3 region has the DNA TGTGCTAGTGGTTTGAGTGACAATGAGCAGTTCTTC. Using reference TRBV12-5 and TRBJ2-1 for the parts outside the CDR3, the full variable domain is DARVTQTPRHKVTEMGQEVTMRCQPILGHNTVFWYRQTMMQGLELLAYFRNRAPLDDSGMPKDRFSAEMPDATLATLKIQPSEPRDSAVYFCASGLSDNEQFFGPGTRLTVL.

This sequence joins TRBV5-6 and TRBJ2-5; D might be TRBD1 or TRBD2, each matching 5 bases. The CDR3 extends over 18 amino acids. Germline CDR1 SGHDT, CDR2 YYEEEE. Trimming removed 0 bases at V and 0 bases at J, with 18 bases between. CDR3 amino acids: CASSLGEGIRAYQETQYF. The CDR3 DNA follows: TGTGCCAGCAGCTTGGGTGAGGGGATCCGAGCGTACCAAGAGACCCAGTACTTC.

The chain couples TRBV13 to TRBJ2-7, with 10 bases that match TRBD2. The CDR3 has 14 residues. Germline assignment: CDR1 PRHDT and CDR2 FYEKMQ (reference sequence). J lost 5 bases, V lost 4 bases, and 5 bases had no gene match. Here the CDR3 DNA reads TGTGCCAGCAGCTCTAGCGGGAGATTGCACGAGCAGTACTTC. Its protein is CASSSSGRLHEQYF.

The chain is built from TRBV6-6 and TRBJ2-2; tentatively, D is TRBD1 (6 bases). Germline CDR1 is MNHNY and CDR2 is SVGAGI (reference sequence). There are 15 residues in the CDR3. Trimming removed 2 bases at V and 5 bases at J, with 12 bases between. The CDR3 reads CASSYGAGVTGELFF. In nucleotides, the CDR3 is TGTGCCAGCAGTTACGGGGCAGGGGTTACCGGGGAGCTGTTTTTT.

The V call is TRBV2, the J call TRBJ2-3; 16 nucleotides align to TRBD2. J lost 6 bases, V lost 6 bases, and 6 bases had no gene match. Germline CDR1 SNHLY, CDR2 FYNNEI. The CDR3 sequence is 16 residues long. The CDR3 protein is CASSAGLAGGYDTQYF. CDR3 nucleotides: TGTGCCAGCAGCGCGGGACTAGCGGGAGGGTATGATACGCAGTATTTT.

The chain carries TRBV27 and TRBJ1-1; possible D gene TRBD1, 6 bases. Germline CDR1 reads MNHEY; CDR2 reads SMNVEV (reference sequence). Trimming took 8 bases from V and 3 from J, leaving 13 bases between them. CDR3 length equals 13 residues. DNA for the CDR3: TGTGCCAGCGCCCGGCAGGGGTACACTGAAGCTTTCTTT. Encoded protein: CASARQGYTEAFF.

This clone was seen a single time. The J gene is TRBJ2-1, the V gene TRBV4-1; a weak D match, TRBD2 (6 bases). Looked up from germline, CDR1 is MGHRA and CDR2 is YSYEKL. V shed 3 bases and J shed 9 bases, with 9 bases lying between them. The CDR3 sequence is 12 residues long. CDR3 coding DNA: TGCGCCAGCAGCCATGTCGGGGGTGAGCAGTTCTTC. Amino acids: CASSHVGGEQFF.

This clone has more than one count but fewer than ten. The chain employs TRBV28 and TRBJ1-5; a weak D match, TRBD1 (5 bases). Germline lookup yields CDR1 MDHEN and CDR2 SYDVKM. Trimming pared 5 bases from V and 5 bases from J, leaving 19 bases between. The CDR3 runs 16 residues. The CDR3 DNA is TGTGCCAGCAGTCCCAGCTCGGGGGTCCTCTATCAGCCCCAGCATTTT. Translated, it gives CASSPSSGVLYQPQHF.

V and J are TRBV6-5 and TRBJ2-5; D is uncertain. The germline V and J ends were trimmed by 8 bases and 3 bases, with 16 bases remaining between them. The length of the CDR3 is 14 residues. CDR1 is MNHEY and CDR2 is SVGAGI in the germline V gene. The CDR3 here is CASGKGDNKETQYF. CDR3 bases: TGTGCCAGCGGCAAGGGCGATAATAAAGAGACCCAGTACTTC.

This clone was seen a handful of times. This rearrangement joins TRBV5-8 to TRBJ1-5, with D uncertain. Germline loops: CDR1 SGHTS, CDR2 YDEGEE. Trimming left V 7 bases short and J 1 base short, with 15 bases between. The CDR3 totals 15 residues. CDR3 region: CASAAGKKSNQPQHF. The CDR3 nucleotides are TGTGCCAGCGCCGCGGGGAAGAAGAGCAATCAGCCCCAGCATTTT.

The CDR3 protein is CASSHLRGTSNQPQHF. The CDR3 region has the DNA TGTGCCAGCAGCCACCTCAGGGGGACGAGCAATCAGCCCCAGCATTTT. The chain combines TRBV5-7 with TRBJ1-5, with TRBD1 identical over 7 bases. TRBV5-7 is recorded as an ORF, its role being uncertain. V lost 4 bases to trimming and J lost 1 base; unmatched junction nucleotides: 8. This CDR3 region has 16 residues.

In its sample, this clone was seen once. This chain joins TRBV11-2 and TRBJ2-3; 9 nucleotides match TRBD2. The germline CDR1 and CDR2 sequences are SGHAT and FQNNGV. J gave up 4 bases and V 5 bases, and 4 bases lay outside the gene matches. The CDR3 is 14 amino acids. The CDR3 protein is CASSPGLASDTQYF. In nucleotides, the CDR3 is TGTGCCAGCAGCCCGGGACTAGCATCAGATACGCAGTATTTT.

V is TRBV18 and J is TRBJ2-7; D perhaps matches TRBD1 (6 bases). This CDR3 region has 14 residues. V lost 3 bases and J lost 5, with 14 bases in between. Looked up from germline, CDR1 is KGHSH and CDR2 is LQKENI. The CDR3 DNA follows: TGTGCCAGCTCACCGTGGACAGCCCTCGACGAGCAGTACTTC. Translating it yields CASSPWTALDEQYF.

V is TRBV4-1 and J is TRBJ1-2, with no clear D. The CDR3 is 14 residues long. V was shortened by 4 bases and J by 4 bases, with 13 bases between the two germline ends. Germline V CDR1 and CDR2: MGHRA, YSYEKL. CDR3 in DNA: TGCGCCAGCAGCCTTCATGAGGGCCCCTATGGCTACACCTTC. It encodes CASSLHEGPYGYTF.

This chain joins TRBV5-3 and TRBJ2-3, with TRBD2 matching 12 bases. TRBV5-3 qualifies as an ORF whose function is uncertain. V trimming: 1 base; J trimming: 2 bases; junction bases outside the gene matches: 8. This CDR3 comprises 18 residues. In DNA, the CDR3 is TGTGCCAGAAGCTTGTTGCTAGCGGGAGGGCCGACCACAGATACGCAGTATTTT. Amino acid sequence: CARSLLLAGGPTTDTQYF.